Presented here are 16 T cell receptor beta chains from one specimen sequenced in a study of OX40 agonist ivuxolimab in advanced cancers. Produced via immunoSEQ multiplex PCR; TCRdb's table is partial and in-frame only. Among roughly 99,000 clones listed, 75% to 95% were seen once. Sample: CD4+ or CD8+ T cells sorted from blood, taken in a trial of the OX40 agonist ivuxolimab. These receptors originate from an adult with an advanced solid tumor such as melanoma, head and neck, liver or kidney cancer.

The rearrangement joins TRBV30 to TRBJ2-7; 11 bases match TRBD2. J lost 4 bases, V lost 4 bases, and 6 bases had no gene match. There are 14 residues in the CDR3. In germline, CDR1 is GTSNPN, CDR2 SVGIG (reference sequence). CDR3 region: CAWTSGRRAYEQYF. The DNA for the CDR3 is TGTGCCTGGACTAGCGGGAGGAGAGCTTACGAGCAGTACTTC.

This clone has a single count. The CDR3 protein is CASSLLSAAGTGELFF. CDR3 nucleotide sequence: TGTGCCAGCAGCTTACTAAGCGCTGCCGGAACCGGGGAGCTGTTTTTT. V usage is TRBV7-9 and J usage is TRBJ2-2; D remains unclear. CDR1 SEHNR and CDR2 FQNEAQ come from the germline V gene (reference sequence). This CDR3 comprises 16 residues. V was trimmed by 2 bases and J by 5 bases, leaving 15 bases between them.

Notes on this clone: The DNA is omitted, as the CDR3 cannot be located on it reliably, and the CDR3 follows TCRdb's listing. The rearrangement links TRBV19 to TRBJ2-2. Germline loops: CDR1 LNHDA, CDR2 SQIVND (reference sequence). A total of 14 residues make up the CDR3, ends included. The chain's CDR3 is CASSKGGAPGSCFF.

The V gene is TRBV14, the J gene TRBJ1-4; D unresolved. The CDR3 spans 17 residues. With 0 bases removed from V and 6 bases from J, the gap between germline ends came to 17 bases. The germline V gene encodes CDR1 SGHDN and CDR2 FVKESK. Written as DNA, the CDR3 is TGTGCCAGCAGCCAAGACGGAGGGCTGGTAAGGGATGAAAAACTGTTTTTT. This codes for CASSQDGGLVRDEKLFF. Supplemented by reference TRBV14 and TRBJ1-4, the full variable domain reads EAGVTQFPSHSVIEKGQTVTLRCDPISGHDNLYWYRRVMGKEIKFLLHFVKESKQDESGMPNNRFLAERTGGTYSTLKVQPAELEDSGVYFCASSQDGGLVRDEKLFFGSGTQLSVL.

The chain joins TRBV7-3 to TRBJ2-5, with TRBD1 matching over 8 bases. The DNA end is more similar to TRBJ2-7, so the J call may be wrong. This CDR3 comprises 14 residues. The germline V gene has CDR1 SGHTA and CDR2 FQGTGA. The DNA for the CDR3 is TGTGCCAGCAGCAGCGGACAGGGCCCCCGCGAGCAGTACTTC. This sequence encodes CASSSGQGPREQYF.

The rearrangement joins TRBV2 to TRBJ1-4, with D unresolved. The CDR3 has 13 residues. V was pared by 7 bases and J by 4 bases, with 10 bases between. From germline, CDR1 is SNHLY and CDR2 FYNNEI. CDR3 residues: CASITGLNEKLFF. The DNA of the CDR3 is TGTGCCAGCATCACCGGGCTTAATGAAAAACTGTTTTTT. Full variable domain (remainder filled in from reference TRBV2 and TRBJ1-4): EPEVTQTPSHQVTQMGQEVILRCVPISNHLYFYWYRQILGQKVEFLVSFYNNEISEKSEIFDDQFSVERPDGSNFTLKIRSTKLEDSAMYFCASITGLNEKLFFGSGTQLSVL.

The chain has TRBV2 and TRBJ2-7, with TRBD2 matching over 8 bases. Germline-derived CDR1 and CDR2 are SNHLY and FYNNEI. Trimming cost V 6 bases and J 2 bases; bases outside gene matches: 0. The CDR3 is 12 residues long. The CDR3 reads CASSGRAYEQYF. The DNA for the CDR3 is TGTGCCAGCAGCGGGAGGGCCTACGAGCAGTACTTC.

Details on this clone: Other DNA sequences of this sample code for an identical CDR3. The rearrangement uses TRBV7-9 and TRBJ1-5, with 10 bases identical to TRBD1. Per the germline V gene, CDR1 is SEHNR and CDR2 is FQNEAQ (reference sequence). With V trimmed by 5 bases and J by 2 bases, 6 bases remained unmatched. This CDR3 is 16 amino acids long. The CDR3 bases are TGTGCCAGCAGCCTTGCCGGGACAGGGGGCAATCAGCCCCAGCATTTT. Translated, it gives CASSLAGTGGNQPQHF.

The J gene is TRBJ2-7, the V gene TRBV6-1; D remains ambiguous. The CDR3 has 14 residues. The germline CDR1 and CDR2 sequences are MNHNS and SASEGT. The V end lost 2 bases, the J end lost 3 bases, and 11 bases lay between the germline ends. The CDR3 reads CASSEMGRIYEQYF. The CDR3 nucleotides read TGTGCCAGCAGTGAAATGGGTAGGATCTACGAGCAGTACTTC.

The chain carries TRBV19 and TRBJ2-2; 11 nucleotides agree with TRBD2. V lost 3 bases to trimming and J lost 4 bases; unmatched junction nucleotides: 4. Germline CDR1 and CDR2: LNHDA and SQIVND (reference sequence). The CDR3 extends over 16 amino acids. The DNA for the CDR3 is TGTGCCAGTAGTATGTGGCTAGCGGGAGGCACCGGGGAGCTGTTTTTT. Protein sequence: CASSMWLAGGTGELFF.

This chain uses TRBV14 with TRBJ2-5; 8 nucleotides align to TRBD1. The J call could be wrong; TRBJ2-7 is a better fit for the DNA end. The CDR3 contains 15 residues. The germline V gene encodes CDR1 SGHDN and CDR2 FVKESK. CDR3 coding DNA: TGTGCCAGCAGCCCTCGGGACAGGTGGGCCTACGAGCAGTACTTC. It encodes CASSPRDRWAYEQYF.

This clone was detected once. V and J are TRBV19 and TRBJ1-2; the D is unclear. Germline V CDR1 and CDR2: LNHDA, SQIVND (reference sequence). The CDR3 runs 11 residues. V lost 8 bases, J lost 6 bases, and 10 bases lay in between. The chain's CDR3 is CASFDQNGYTF. CDR3 in DNA: TGTGCCAGTTTTGATCAGAATGGCTACACCTTC.

The chain has TRBV5-4 and TRBJ1-1; TRBD1 might be the D (5 bases). Per germline, CDR1 SGHNT and CDR2 YYREEE (reference sequence). V was clipped by 4 bases and J by 2 bases, with 12 bases between them. CDR3 length: 14 residues. CDR3 amino acids: CASSTGLDNTEAFF. The CDR3 region has the DNA TGTGCCAGCAGCACGGGACTGGATAACACTGAAGCTTTCTTT.

The genes are TRBV18 and TRBJ2-7, with D possibly being TRBD1 or TRBD2 (7 bases each). Germline CDR1 is KGHSH and CDR2 is LQKENI. CDR3 length: 12 amino acids. With 7 bases removed from V and 5 bases from J, the gap between germline ends came to 12 bases. The CDR3 is CASLAGGDEQYF. The CDR3 bases are TGTGCCAGCTTGGCAGGGGGGGACGAGCAGTACTTC. Complete variable domain (other parts from reference TRBV18 and TRBJ2-7): NAGVMQNPRHLVRRRGQEARLRCSPMKGHSHVYWYRQLPEEGLKFMVYLQKENIIDESGMPKERFSAEFPKEGPSILRIQQVVRGDSAAYFCASLAGGDEQYFGPGTRLTVT.

This clone was counted only a few times. The gene calls are TRBV4-2 and TRBJ1-2, with 7 bases fitting TRBD1. Germline values: CDR1 LGHNA, CDR2 YNFKEQ. With 2 bases clipped from V and 5 bases from J, the junction kept 2 bases outside the gene matches. The CDR3 runs 13 residues. CDR3 DNA: TGTGCCAGCAGCCAAACAGGGGATTATGGCTACACCTTC. Protein sequence: CASSQTGDYGYTF.

J is TRBJ2-2 and V is TRBV5-1; 7 nucleotides agree with TRBD2. This CDR3 has 16 amino acids. Germline V lookup: CDR1 SGHRS, CDR2 YFSETQ. J lost 7 bases, V lost 7 bases, and 16 bases had no gene match. CDR3 sequence reads: CASSGSGEGHGGELFF. Here the CDR3 DNA reads TGCGCCAGCTCCGGTTCGGGGGAGGGCCATGGCGGGGAGCTGTTTTTT.